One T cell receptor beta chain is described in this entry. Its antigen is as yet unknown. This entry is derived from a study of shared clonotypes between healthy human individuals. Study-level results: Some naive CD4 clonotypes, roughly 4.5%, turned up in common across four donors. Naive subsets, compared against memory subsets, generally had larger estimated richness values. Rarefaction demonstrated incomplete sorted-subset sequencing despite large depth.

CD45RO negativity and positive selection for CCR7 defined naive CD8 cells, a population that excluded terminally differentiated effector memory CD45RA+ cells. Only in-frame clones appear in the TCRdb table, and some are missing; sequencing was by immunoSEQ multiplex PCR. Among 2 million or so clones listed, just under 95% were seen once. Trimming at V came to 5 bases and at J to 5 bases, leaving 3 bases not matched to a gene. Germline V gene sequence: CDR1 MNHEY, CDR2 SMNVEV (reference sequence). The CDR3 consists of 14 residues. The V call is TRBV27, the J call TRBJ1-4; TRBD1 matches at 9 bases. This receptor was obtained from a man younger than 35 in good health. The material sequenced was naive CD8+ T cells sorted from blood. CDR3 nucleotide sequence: TGTGCCAGCAGTCGGACAGGGGCGAATGAAAAACTGTTTTTT. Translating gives CASSRTGANEKLFF.